Listed below are T cell receptor beta chains from one sample, sequenced in a study of blood T cells in healthy people across ages. TCRdb re-analysed the 5' RACE reads in MiXCR, keeping a single row per CDR3 protein. Here the sample spans around 700,000 distinct CDR3 sequences, 25% being singletons. These data were likewise used in another study, on T cells of mothers and their children.

What was sequenced was blood. The receptors were gathered from a boy aged 5-17 years in good health. Both conserved end residues are part of each CDR3. Fields, in order: clone size, D gene, CDR3 length, V gene, J gene, CDR3 protein, CDR3 DNA. D genes are given only for firm matches. Expanded clones are given a class, and other clones once, few, many or no size at all.

clone size: .; D gene: .; CDR3 length: 14; V gene: TRBV19; J gene: TRBJ1-2; CDR3 protein: CASSMDPPSFGYTF; CDR3 DNA: TGTGCCAGTAGTATGGACCCGCCGAGTTTTGGCTACACCTTC
clone size: many; D gene: .; CDR3 length: 13; V gene: TRBV28; J gene: TRBJ2-7; CDR3 protein: CASSWGTTYEQYF; CDR3 DNA: TGTGCCAGCAGTTGGGGGACAACCTACGAGCAGTACTTC
clone size: .; D gene: TRBD1; CDR3 length: 13; V gene: TRBV2; J gene: TRBJ2-1; CDR3 protein: CASRVTGGDEQFF; CDR3 DNA: TGTGCCAGCAGGGTGACAGGGGGCGATGAGCAGTTCTTC
clone size: few; D gene: .; CDR3 length: 11; V gene: TRBV7-9; J gene: TRBJ2-4; CDR3 protein: CASSLKGPWYF; CDR3 DNA: TGTGCCAGCAGCTTAAAAGGGCCTTGGTACTTC
clone size: few; D gene: TRBD2; CDR3 length: 13; V gene: TRBV5-6; J gene: TRBJ2-5; CDR3 protein: CASSLTSGKTQYF; CDR3 DNA: TGTGCCAGCAGCTTGACTAGCGGGAAAACCCAGTACTTC
clone size: .; D gene: TRBD1; CDR3 length: 15; V gene: TRBV28; J gene: TRBJ2-7; CDR3 protein: CASRTRTGGYYEQYF; CDR3 DNA: TGTGCCAGCAGAACCCGGACAGGGGGATACTACGAGCAGTACTTC
clone size: few; D gene: .; CDR3 length: 18; V gene: TRBV5-1; J gene: TRBJ2-1; CDR3 protein: CASSLWPLGVSSYNEQFF; CDR3 DNA: TGCGCCAGCAGCTTGTGGCCTCTGGGGGTAAGCTCCTACAATGAGCAGTTCTTC
clone size: few; D gene: .; CDR3 length: 13; V gene: TRBV7-7; J gene: TRBJ2-1; CDR3 protein: CASSSGGTNEQFF; CDR3 DNA: TGTGCTAGCAGCTCAGGCGGGACTAATGAGCAGTTCTTC
clone size: few; D gene: .; CDR3 length: 16; V gene: TRBV18; J gene: TRBJ2-2; CDR3 protein: CASSPPQNRYTGELFF; CDR3 DNA: TGTGCCAGCTCACCACCGCAGAACAGATACACCGGGGAGCTGTTTTTT
clone size: .; D gene: .; CDR3 length: 15; V gene: TRBV12-3/TRBV12-4; J gene: TRBJ1-3; CDR3 protein: CASSLVTGPENTIYF; CDR3 DNA: TGTGCCAGCAGTTTGGTCACAGGGCCTGAAAACACCATATATTTT
clone size: few; D gene: .; CDR3 length: 14; V gene: TRBV12-3/TRBV12-4; J gene: TRBJ2-2; CDR3 protein: CASSLRGLTGELFF; CDR3 DNA: TGTGCCAGCAGTTTACGGGGGTTGACCGGGGAGCTGTTTTTT
clone size: few; D gene: .; CDR3 length: 12; V gene: TRBV29-1; J gene: TRBJ1-1; CDR3 protein: CSVDRSSTEAFF; CDR3 DNA: TGCAGCGTTGATCGCAGTAGCACTGAAGCTTTCTTT
clone size: .; D gene: TRBD2; CDR3 length: 15; V gene: TRBV2; J gene: TRBJ2-3; CDR3 protein: CASRPSGGRTDTQYF; CDR3 DNA: TGTGCCAGCAGACCATCGGGGGGGCGCACAGATACGCAGTATTTT
clone size: few; D gene: TRBD2; CDR3 length: 15; V gene: TRBV2; J gene: TRBJ2-1; CDR3 protein: CASSEAGGPSDEQFF; CDR3 DNA: TGTGCCAGCAGTGAAGCGGGAGGGCCGTCTGATGAGCAGTTCTTC
clone size: few; D gene: TRBD1; CDR3 length: 16; V gene: TRBV10-3; J gene: TRBJ2-1; CDR3 protein: CAISDSGGQGYNEQFF; CDR3 DNA: TGTGCCATCAGCGATTCCGGCGGACAGGGTTACAATGAGCAGTTCTTC
clone size: .; D gene: .; CDR3 length: 14; V gene: TRBV4-3; J gene: TRBJ2-7; CDR3 protein: CASSQEEGRYEQYF; CDR3 DNA: TGCGCCAGCAGCCAAGAGGAAGGGAGATACGAGCAGTACTTC
clone size: few; D gene: .; CDR3 length: 12; V gene: TRBV12-3/TRBV12-4; J gene: TRBJ1-1; CDR3 protein: CASRHSRGEAFF; CDR3 DNA: TGTGCCAGCAGACATTCAAGGGGTGAAGCTTTCTTT
clone size: .; D gene: .; CDR3 length: 12; V gene: TRBV20-1; J gene: TRBJ1-2; CDR3 protein: CSASQDTKGYTF; CDR3 DNA: TGCAGTGCTAGCCAGGACACTAAGGGCTACACCTTC
clone size: few; D gene: .; CDR3 length: 13; V gene: TRBV20-1; J gene: TRBJ1-4; CDR3 protein: CSARDRGYEKLFF; CDR3 DNA: TGCAGTGCTAGAGACAGGGGTTACGAAAAACTGTTTTTT
clone size: .; D gene: .; CDR3 length: 13; V gene: TRBV7-9; J gene: TRBJ2-1; CDR3 protein: CASSFYLDYEQFF; CDR3 DNA: TGTGCCAGCAGCTTTTACCTAGACTATGAGCAGTTCTTC
clone size: .; D gene: .; CDR3 length: 14; V gene: TRBV29-1; J gene: TRBJ2-7; CDR3 protein: CSVGSLAADYEQYF; CDR3 DNA: TGCAGCGTTGGGTCTTTAGCGGCCGATTACGAGCAGTACTTC
clone size: few; D gene: TRBD2; CDR3 length: 21; V gene: TRBV4-2; J gene: TRBJ2-1; CDR3 protein: CASSPPGGTSGRAASYNEQFF; CDR3 DNA: TGTGCCAGCAGCCCACCAGGTGGGACTAGCGGGAGGGCCGCCTCCTACAATGAGCAGTTCTTC
clone size: .; D gene: TRBD1; CDR3 length: 14; V gene: TRBV5-6; J gene: TRBJ1-1; CDR3 protein: CASSFRQGGTEAFF; CDR3 DNA: TGTGCCAGCAGCTTTAGACAGGGGGGCACTGAAGCTTTCTTT
clone size: .; D gene: .; CDR3 length: 12; V gene: TRBV7-9; J gene: TRBJ2-5; CDR3 protein: CASTSLGETQYF; CDR3 DNA: TGTGCCAGCACATCACTAGGAGAGACCCAGTACTTC
clone size: .; D gene: .; CDR3 length: 16; V gene: TRBV12-3/TRBV12-4; J gene: TRBJ1-1; CDR3 protein: CASSLDPRRWFTEAFF; CDR3 DNA: TGTGCCAGCAGTTTAGACCCGAGGAGATGGTTCACTGAAGCTTTCTTT
clone size: .; D gene: TRBD2; CDR3 length: 15; V gene: TRBV11-2; J gene: TRBJ2-5; CDR3 protein: CASSRLAGEQETQYF; CDR3 DNA: TGTGCCAGCAGCCGACTAGCGGGGGAACAAGAGACCCAGTACTTC
clone size: .; D gene: TRBD1; CDR3 length: 15; V gene: TRBV28; J gene: TRBJ1-4; CDR3 protein: CASSFPGQHQEKLFF; CDR3 DNA: TGTGCCAGCAGTTTTCCGGGACAGCATCAAGAAAAACTGTTTTTT
clone size: few; D gene: .; CDR3 length: 11; V gene: TRBV12-3/TRBV12-4; J gene: TRBJ2-5; CDR3 protein: CASSLEKGQYF; CDR3 DNA: TGTGCCAGCAGTTTAGAGAAGGGGCAGTACTTC
clone size: once; D gene: .; CDR3 length: 14; V gene: TRBV5-1; J gene: TRBJ1-1; CDR3 protein: CASSYGGKNTEAFF; CDR3 DNA: TGCGCCAGCAGCTACGGGGGAAAGAACACTGAAGCTTTCTTT
clone size: .; D gene: .; CDR3 length: 15; V gene: TRBV7-2; J gene: TRBJ2-3; CDR3 protein: CASSYQGTSTDTQYF; CDR3 DNA: TGTGCCAGCAGCTACCAGGGTACTAGCACAGATACGCAGTATTTT
clone size: .; D gene: .; CDR3 length: 17; V gene: TRBV10-3; J gene: TRBJ1-2; CDR3 protein: CAISESLKQQLDYGYTF; CDR3 DNA: TGTGCCATCAGTGAGTCCCTAAAACAACAGTTAGACTATGGCTACACCTTC
clone size: .; D gene: .; CDR3 length: 14; V gene: TRBV20-1; J gene: TRBJ1-4; CDR3 protein: CSARQPAYGEKLFF; CDR3 DNA: TGCAGTGCTAGGCAACCGGCATATGGGGAAAAACTGTTTTTT
clone size: few; D gene: TRBD2; CDR3 length: 17; V gene: TRBV12-3/TRBV12-4; J gene: TRBJ2-5; CDR3 protein: CASTRFGTSGSAETQYF; CDR3 DNA: TGTGCCAGCACCCGTTTCGGGACTAGCGGGAGCGCCGAGACCCAGTACTTC
clone size: once; D gene: .; CDR3 length: 14; V gene: TRBV21-1; J gene: TRBJ2-5; CDR3 protein: CASSTVDSLGDQYF; CDR3 DNA: TGTGCCAGCAGCACGGTCGACAGCCTCGGGGACCAGTACTTC
clone size: few; D gene: TRBD1; CDR3 length: 16; V gene: TRBV3-1; J gene: TRBJ1-1; CDR3 protein: CASSKADRGLDTEAFF; CDR3 DNA: TGTGCCAGCTCTAAAGCGGACAGGGGGCTTGACACTGAAGCTTTCTTT
clone size: .; D gene: TRBD1; CDR3 length: 15; V gene: TRBV2; J gene: TRBJ2-1; CDR3 protein: CASKMRTGGTGEQFF; CDR3 DNA: TGTGCCAGCAAAATGAGGACAGGGGGAACCGGTGAGCAGTTCTTC
clone size: .; D gene: .; CDR3 length: 14; V gene: TRBV3-1; J gene: TRBJ1-1; CDR3 protein: CASSQGGSVTEAFF; CDR3 DNA: TGTGCCAGCAGCCAAGGGGGCTCGGTCACTGAAGCTTTCTTT
clone size: .; D gene: TRBD1; CDR3 length: 14; V gene: TRBV12-3/TRBV12-4; J gene: TRBJ2-5; CDR3 protein: CASSFWQGDETQYF; CDR3 DNA: TGTGCCAGCAGTTTTTGGCAGGGGGATGAGACCCAGTACTTC
clone size: .; D gene: .; CDR3 length: 13; V gene: TRBV2; J gene: TRBJ2-3; CDR3 protein: CASKDGPADTQYF; CDR3 DNA: TGTGCCAGCAAAGACGGCCCGGCAGATACGCAGTATTTT
clone size: .; D gene: .; CDR3 length: 12; V gene: TRBV7-9; J gene: TRBJ2-1; CDR3 protein: CASSKSINEQFF; CDR3 DNA: TGTGCCAGCAGCAAATCTATCAATGAGCAGTTCTTC
clone size: .; D gene: .; CDR3 length: 13; V gene: TRBV29-1; J gene: TRBJ2-1; CDR3 protein: CSVVRVGGNEQFF; CDR3 DNA: TGCAGCGTCGTCCGAGTGGGGGGCAATGAGCAGTTCTTC
clone size: .; D gene: .; CDR3 length: 18; V gene: TRBV6-2/TRBV6-3; J gene: TRBJ2-3; CDR3 protein: CASSGRQLLDTSTDTQYF; CDR3 DNA: TGTGCCAGCAGTGGCAGACAGCTGCTCGATACTAGCACAGATACGCAGTATTTT
clone size: few; D gene: TRBD2; CDR3 length: 14; V gene: TRBV11-2; J gene: TRBJ2-2; CDR3 protein: CASSLSGGAGELFF; CDR3 DNA: TGTGCCAGCAGCTTGAGCGGGGGGGCGGGGGAGCTGTTTTTT
clone size: few; D gene: .; CDR3 length: 12; V gene: TRBV7-2; J gene: TRBJ2-3; CDR3 protein: CASSTRADTQYF; CDR3 DNA: TGTGCCAGCTCTACGAGGGCAGATACGCAGTATTTT
clone size: few; D gene: TRBD2; CDR3 length: 17; V gene: TRBV7-2; J gene: TRBJ2-3; CDR3 protein: CASSLEGTSAHTDTQYF; CDR3 DNA: TGTGCCAGCAGCTTAGAAGGAACTAGCGCCCACACAGATACGCAGTATTTT
clone size: .; D gene: .; CDR3 length: 16; V gene: TRBV12-3/TRBV12-4; J gene: TRBJ2-4; CDR3 protein: CASSQTAKIAKNIQYF; CDR3 DNA: TGTGCCAGCAGTCAGACTGCCAAAATAGCCAAAAACATTCAGTACTTC
clone size: few; D gene: TRBD2; CDR3 length: 15; V gene: TRBV12-3/TRBV12-4; J gene: TRBJ2-5; CDR3 protein: CASTPAGGRQETQYF; CDR3 DNA: TGTGCCAGCACCCCAGCGGGGGGGCGTCAAGAGACCCAGTACTTC
clone size: few; D gene: .; CDR3 length: 15; V gene: TRBV6-1; J gene: TRBJ2-7; CDR3 protein: CTSTTLRRGTYEQYF; CDR3 DNA: TGTACCAGCACCACCCTTAGGAGGGGAACCTACGAGCAGTACTTC